Listed here are 32 T cell receptor beta chains from one sample, sequenced in a study of shared clonotypes between healthy human individuals. Measured with immunoSEQ multiplex PCR; TCRdb has only the in-frame clones, and not every one. The sample lists a few million clones, more than 90% occurring once. Source material: naive CD4+ T cells sorted from blood. Subset here: CD45RA+ positively selected. The receptor set was obtained from a young man in good health.

The rearrangement links TRBV5-4 to TRBJ2-2, with TRBD1 as a possible D gene (6 bases). The length of the CDR3 is 16 residues. V lost 4 bases, J lost 0 bases, and 13 bases lay in between. Germline V gene lookup returns CDR1 SGHNT and CDR2 YYREEE (reference sequence). CDR3 sequence reads: CASSQKRTANTGELFF. In DNA form, the CDR3 reads TGTGCCAGCAGCCAAAAAAGGACAGCGAACACCGGGGAGCTGTTTTTT.

The genes are TRBV7-9 and TRBJ1-2, with 8 nucleotides matching TRBD1. The CDR3 covers 15 residues. The ends lost 5 bases at V and 3 bases at J; junction bases unmatched: 8. Germline V lookup: CDR1 SEHNR, CDR2 FQNEAQ (reference sequence). In DNA form, the CDR3 reads TGTGCCAGCAGCCCCCCGACAGGGGTACACTATGGCTACACCTTC. It specifies CASSPPTGVHYGYTF.

The chain joins TRBV7-2 to TRBJ2-2; D is possibly TRBD1 (6 bases). CDR1 is SGHTA, CDR2 FQGNSA, per germline. V lost 1 base and J 6 bases, leaving 12 bases between the germline ends. CDR3 size: 15 residues. CDR3 nucleotide sequence: TGTGCCAGCAGCTTAGGAGACAGGTTCCCCGGGGAGCTGTTTTTT. The encoded protein is CASSLGDRFPGELFF.

This chain connects TRBV6-1 to TRBJ2-7; D unclear. Trimming left V 7 bases short and J 3 bases short, with 10 bases between. Germline CDR1 reads MNHNS; CDR2 reads SASEGT. This CDR3 has 12 amino acids. CDR3 residues: CASTGRFYEQYF. DNA for the CDR3: TGTGCCAGCACTGGACGGTTCTACGAGCAGTACTTC.

The chain combines TRBV7-2 with TRBJ2-5; TRBD1 agrees at 7 bases. This CDR3 region has 15 residues. The V gene end was trimmed by 6 bases and the J gene end by 2 bases; junction bases not matched to a gene: 9. The germline V gene has CDR1 SGHTA and CDR2 FQGNSA. CDR3 amino acids: CASSRQGPLQETQYF. In DNA, the CDR3 is TGTGCCAGCAGTCGACAGGGCCCCCTACAAGAGACCCAGTACTTC.

V usage is TRBV4-3 and J usage is TRBJ1-4; 7 positions match TRBD1. The germline V gene encodes CDR1 LGHNA and CDR2 YSLEER. The CDR3 is made up of 16 amino acids. Trimming removed 0 bases from V and 8 bases from J; junction bases left unmatched: 9. CDR3 sequence reads: CASSQDHNRGFEKLFF. The CDR3, as DNA: TGCGCCAGCAGCCAAGATCACAACAGGGGCTTCGAAAAACTGTTTTTT.

This rearrangement joins TRBV7-9 to TRBJ1-5; perhaps TRBD1 as D (6 bases). Trimming took off 1 base at V and 7 bases at J, with 11 bases between the two ends. Germline assignment: CDR1 SEHNR and CDR2 FQNEAQ (reference sequence). The CDR3 loop spans 14 amino acids. CDR3 DNA: TGTGCCAGCAGCTTAGATGGGGGCGGCCAGCCCCAGCATTTT. This gives the protein CASSLDGGGQPQHF.

J is TRBJ2-5 and V is TRBV6-1, with D perhaps matching TRBD1 (5 bases). The germline gives CDR1 MNHNS, CDR2 SASEGT. V was clipped by 7 bases and J by 5 bases, with 20 bases between them. The CDR3 extends over 15 amino acids. The DNA of the CDR3 is TGTGCCAGCATCACCCATCAGGGTCAGAGGGAGACCCAGTACTTC. This codes for CASITHQGQRETQYF.

The chain carries TRBV28 and TRBJ2-7; D ambiguous. This CDR3 spans 12 amino acids. V shed 6 bases and J shed 6 bases, with 12 bases lying between them. Germline values: CDR1 MDHEN, CDR2 SYDVKM. The CDR3 loop is CASRAFPGEQYF. The CDR3 DNA sequence: TGTGCCAGCAGAGCCTTCCCTGGCGAGCAGTACTTC.

The V gene is TRBV5-5, the J gene TRBJ1-6; D might be TRBD1 (5 bases). This CDR3 contains 19 residues. In germline, CDR1 is SGHKS, CDR2 YYEKEE (reference sequence). V lost 2 bases, J lost 0 bases, and 18 bases lay in between. For the CDR3, the DNA is TGTGCCAGCAGCTTACTGGGTGGGGTAACAGGCTCCTATAATTCACCCCTCCACTTT. Its translation: CASSLLGGVTGSYNSPLHF.

With regard to this clone: Other DNA sequences in this specimen translate into the identical CDR3. This rearrangement joins TRBV2 to TRBJ1-1; 9 bases are a match to TRBD1. The junction had 2 bases not matched to a gene; V was cut back by 6 bases and J by 3 bases. CDR1 and CDR2 (germline): SNHLY, FYNNEI. The CDR3 extends over 13 amino acids. The CDR3 loop reads CASRGDRDTEAFF. CDR3 bases: TGTGCCAGCAGAGGGGACAGGGACACTGAAGCTTTCTTT.

To note about this clone: The sample holds other DNA sequences that translate to the same CDR3. The rearrangement uses TRBV7-8 and TRBJ2-7; D unclear. The CDR3 contains 12 residues. Trimming took off 3 bases at V and 4 bases at J, with 7 bases between the two ends. Germline loops: CDR1 SGHVS, CDR2 FQNEAQ. The CDR3 DNA reads as TGTGCCAGCAGCTTGGTTGGGTACGAGCAGTACTTC. It yields the protein CASSLVGYEQYF.

Worth noting for this clone: Germline is not matched at one junction end, which may reflect a read error. The chain is built from TRBV7-7 and TRBJ2-6; 7 nucleotides line up with TRBD1. Germline CDR1 is SSHAT and CDR2 is FNYEAQ (reference sequence). The CDR3 has 19 residues. DNA of the CDR3: TGTGCTAGCAGCTTAGGCCCCCGGGCAGGGGGTACTGGGGCCAACGTCCTGACTTTC. Its protein product is CASSLGPRAGGTGANVLTF.

The rearrangement joins TRBV5-1 to TRBJ2-3, with D unclear. The length of the CDR3 is 14 residues. The germline V gene encodes CDR1 SGHRS and CDR2 YFSETQ. V lost 7 bases to trimming and J lost 2 bases, with 14 bases between them. CDR3 amino acids: CASRQYSATDTQYF. Here the CDR3 DNA reads TGCGCCAGCCGCCAGTACTCGGCCACAGATACGCAGTATTTT.

This chain joins TRBV6-6 and TRBJ1-2; no firm D call. Germline loops: CDR1 MNHNY, CDR2 SVGAGI (reference sequence). The CDR3 extends over 11 amino acids. Trimming stripped 7 bases from V and 8 bases from J, with 11 bases between. The CDR3 region is CASTGEKGYTF. The CDR3 nucleotides read TGTGCCAGCACCGGGGAGAAAGGCTACACCTTC.

The table lists this clone with a few counts. The rearrangement uses TRBV7-8 and TRBJ2-4; D is uncertain. The V gene lost 5 bases and the J gene lost 10 bases, with 9 bases spanning the gap. The CDR3 has 11 amino acids. The germline V gene encodes CDR1 SGHVS and CDR2 FQNEAQ. The CDR3 loop is CASSVNQIQYF. In nucleotides, the CDR3 is TGTGCCAGCAGCGTCAATCAGATTCAGTACTTC.

This clone has just one count. The chain joins TRBV6-5 to TRBJ1-6, with D uncertain. The CDR3 covers 14 residues. Germline V lookup: CDR1 MNHEY, CDR2 SVGAGI. With 5 bases removed from V and 7 bases from J, the gap between germline ends came to 12 bases. DNA of the CDR3: TGTGCCAGCAGTCAAAGACTGGGGAATTCACCCCTCCACTTT. Its translation is CASSQRLGNSPLHF.

This chain joins TRBV7-8 and TRBJ2-5, with D hard to call. V dropped 0 bases and J dropped 6 bases, with 8 bases sitting between them. The length of the CDR3 is 13 residues. Germline CDR1 is SGHVS and CDR2 is FQNEAQ. CDR3 nucleotides: TGTGCCAGCAGCTTAGCCGGTGGACAGACCCAGTACTTC. It encodes CASSLAGGQTQYF.

This clone was observed a handful of times. V is TRBV15 and J is TRBJ2-5; TRBD2 might be the D (5 bases). The length of the CDR3 is 15 residues. The V and J ends lost 4 bases and 0 bases respectively, with 12 bases between them. From germline, CDR1 is LNHNV and CDR2 YYDKDF (reference sequence). The CDR3 loop reads CATSKAVSYQETQYF. In DNA, the CDR3 is TGTGCCACCAGCAAAGCGGTCTCGTACCAAGAGACCCAGTACTTC.

The chain links TRBV19 to TRBJ1-6; 12 bases are shared with TRBD1. This CDR3 has 16 residues. Per the germline V gene, CDR1 is LNHDA and CDR2 is SQIVND (reference sequence). V lost 6 bases, J lost 13 bases, and 13 bases stayed unmatched. The CDR3 protein is CASSRSLGQGAQPLHF. CDR3 DNA: TGTGCCAGTAGCCGCTCTCTGGGACAGGGGGCCCAGCCCCTCCACTTT.

This clone was detected only once. This chain connects TRBV19 to TRBJ1-4; D call uncertain. V was pared by 3 bases and J by 0 bases, with 8 bases between. The CDR3 length is 15 residues. From germline, CDR1 is LNHDA and CDR2 SQIVND (reference sequence). CDR3 protein: CASSIWGSTNEKLFF. Here the CDR3 DNA reads TGTGCCAGTAGTATCTGGGGTTCAACTAATGAAAAACTGTTTTTT. The whole variable domain, filled in from reference TRBV19 and TRBJ1-4, reads DGGITQSPKYLFRKEGQNVTLSCEQNLNHDAMYWYRQDPGQGLRLIYYSQIVNDFQKGDIAEGYSVSREKKESFPLTVTSAQKNPTAFYLCASSIWGSTNEKLFFGSGTQLSVL.

The chain combines TRBV7-8 with TRBJ1-1; D gene ambiguous. Trimming shortened V by 1 base and J by 5 bases, and 8 bases separated the two germline ends. The CDR3 has 13 amino acids. Germline CDR1 is SGHVS and CDR2 is FQNEAQ. CDR3 residues: CASSLEERTEAFF. In DNA, the CDR3 is TGTGCCAGCAGCTTAGAGGAAAGGACTGAAGCTTTCTTT.

V and J are TRBV25-1 and TRBJ1-4; 8 bases align to TRBD1. The germline V gene has CDR1 MGHDK and CDR2 SYGVNS. This CDR3 region has 15 residues. With 3 bases clipped from V and 5 bases from J, the junction kept 5 bases outside the gene matches. This CDR3 reads CASSDPQGGNEKLFF. CDR3 DNA: TGTGCCAGCAGTGACCCACAGGGGGGAAATGAAAAACTGTTTTTT.

The chain links TRBV6-5 to TRBJ2-1; 8 bases line up with TRBD2. The CDR3 has 14 residues. Trimming took 6 bases from V and 3 from J; bases not matched to a gene: 4. Germline V gives CDR1 MNHEY, CDR2 SVGAGI. The CDR3 nucleotides are TGTGCCAGCAGAAGGGGACTAGTCTACAATGAGCAGTTCTTC. This sequence encodes CASRRGLVYNEQFF.

This chain links TRBV19 with TRBJ2-2; perhaps TRBD2 as D (7 bases). The CDR3 consists of 16 residues. V was clipped by 3 bases and J by 8 bases, with 19 bases between them. The V gene's germline CDR1 is LNHDA and CDR2 SQIVND (reference sequence). The CDR3 nucleotides read TGTGCCAGTAGTATTTCGGCGGGGGCGACTCCGGGGGAGCTGTTTTTT. This sequence encodes CASSISAGATPGELFF.

In this sample, this clone turned up once. The rearrangement links TRBV5-1 to TRBJ2-5, with TRBD2 identical over 9 bases. The CDR3 is 17 amino acids. In germline, CDR1 is SGHRS, CDR2 YFSETQ. Trimming took 2 bases from V and 1 from J; bases not matched to a gene: 9. CDR3 loop: CASSLVAAGGFQETQYF. DNA of the CDR3: TGCGCCAGCAGCTTAGTAGCAGCGGGGGGATTCCAAGAGACCCAGTACTTC.

This chain joins TRBV5-1 and TRBJ2-1, with TRBD2 as a possible D gene (6 bases). V lost 2 bases, J lost 5 bases, and 14 bases lay in between. The germline gives CDR1 SGHRS, CDR2 YFSETQ. The CDR3 sequence is 15 residues long. The chain's CDR3 is CASSLEGGLDNEQFF. As DNA, the CDR3 is TGCGCCAGCAGCTTAGAGGGAGGATTGGACAATGAGCAGTTCTTC.

The rearrangement joins TRBV5-4 to TRBJ1-2; 12 bases align to TRBD1. The CDR3 has 13 residues. Germline V gives CDR1 SGHNT, CDR2 YYREEE (reference sequence). V lost 6 bases and J lost 8; bases outside the gene matches: 5. The chain's CDR3 is CASTPGTGGGYTF. In nucleotides, the CDR3 is TGTGCCAGCACACCCGGGACAGGGGGCGGCTACACCTTC.

The V gene is TRBV29-1, the J gene TRBJ1-2; 8 bases are a match to TRBD1. CDR1 SQVTM and CDR2 ANQGSEA come from the germline V gene. The V segment lost 7 bases and the J segment 8 bases; nucleotides outside the gene matches: 12. The CDR3 runs 13 residues. In DNA, the CDR3 is TGCAGCGCATCCCGACAGGGGTTGGGCGGCTACACCTTC. Protein product: CSASRQGLGGYTF.

This clone has a handful of counts. The genes are TRBV6-5 and TRBJ2-7; 9 bases align to TRBD2. Germline-derived CDR1 and CDR2 are MNHEY and SVGAGI. The junction had 5 bases not matched to a gene; V was cut back by 2 bases and J by 3 bases. The length of the CDR3 is 15 residues. For the CDR3, the DNA is TGTGCCAGCAGTTACGGGTTAGCGGGGGACTACGAGCAGTACTTC. Protein product: CASSYGLAGDYEQYF.

CDR3 DNA: TGTGCCTGGAGTGGGACAGGGGGAATCCCCAATCAGCCCCAGCATTTT. It codes for CAWSGTGGIPNQPQHF. The chain carries TRBV30 and TRBJ1-5; 10 positions match TRBD1. The CDR3 is made up of 16 amino acids. After removal of 1 base from V and 3 bases from J, the junction contained 6 bases not matched to a gene. Germline assignment: CDR1 GTSNPN and CDR2 SVGIG (reference sequence). Full variable domain (missing parts from reference TRBV30 and TRBJ1-5): SQTIHQWPATLVQPVGSPLSLECTVEGTSNPNLYWYRQAAGRGLQLLFYSVGIGQISSEVPQNLSASRPQDRQFILSSKKLLLSDSGFYLCAWSGTGGIPNQPQHFGDGTRLSIL.

This chain joins TRBV6-1 and TRBJ1-5; D perhaps matches TRBD1 (5 bases). The CDR3 contains 16 residues. CDR1 and CDR2 from the germline V gene are MNHNS and SASEGT. V was pared by 4 bases and J by 0 bases, with 13 bases between. The CDR3 DNA sequence: TGTGCCAGCAGTGCAGGGAAGCATAATAGCAATCAGCCCCAGCATTTT. It translates to CASSAGKHNSNQPQHF.